Given below is one T cell receptor (beta chain) in context. Its antigen is still unknown. Base qualities were left out, and no much larger clone turns up one base away. Healthy HIV-negative adults with no recently reported acute infections or vaccinations were included as donors. Only Caucasian adults living in Nashville, Tennessee, USA were represented among the donors. CD4+ T cells were enriched by magnetic negative selection; naive cells were then positively selected on CD45RA, and the negative fraction formed the memory subset. After blood collection by leukapheresis, PBMCs were isolated using Ficoll-Histopaque density gradient centrifugation and then cryopreserved in the vapor phase of liquid nitrogen. Analytical flow cytometry was used to check the purity and quantity of every magnetically sorted T cell population. Each sorted fraction had its genomic DNA isolated and then quantified by UV absorbance on a Nanodrop 2000c.

This sample is drawn from a study of shared clonotypes between healthy human individuals (dated by TCRdb to about 2020). A note on the overall study: The cohort comprised a couple of women and a few men aged 18 to 49 years. For each donor, CD4 naive and CD4 memory were each run on three plates, CD8 naive on two plates, and CD8 memory on one plate. Blood TCR repertoires of five healthy adults were deeply sequenced to estimate repertoire size and the extent of clonotype sharing between individuals. Libraries were prepared and TCR repertoires were sequenced by different laboratories using diverse techniques, in order to increase sequencing depth and limit assay-specific biases. Each donor's leukapheresis produced roughly between roughly 0.85 and 9.5 billion PBMCs.

Using the deep immunoSEQ assay, TCR CDR3 regions were amplified from genomic DNA by multiplex PCR. Genomic DNA extracted from each cell subset was distributed evenly over all wells of several immunoSEQ 96-well plates, and each plate served as one replicate. For sorted subsets, approximately 0.2 ug of genomic DNA, equivalent to some 33,000 T cell genomes, went into each replicate PCR. Purified libraries were measured with a Qubit 3.0 fluorometer, size-checked on a Bioanalyzer 2100, and measured again with the KAPA Library Quantification kit. A separate single-read 150-cycle Illumina NextSeq 550 flow cell was used to sequence each immunoSEQ 96-well plate. For the original study's pipeline: Because the immunoSEQ output included only junctional sequences and no quality scores, the filtering could not be the same as the filtering used for full-length reads. Sequences were annotated with PyIR, a Python wrapper for IgBLAST v1.9, and V/J genes and CDR3 were assigned using IMGT germline references. Reads were removed for weak V/J assignments (E-value above 1e-6), missing CDR3, stop codons, out-of-frame junctions, or ambiguous translated residues. V3J clonotypes were defined as sequences sharing the same inferred V gene, J gene, and CDR3 amino acid sequence. Percentage overlap between repertoires was computed as shared unique clonotypes divided by the size of the smaller repertoire. RTK rarefaction, the Chao1 estimator, and Recon v2.1 estimates of unobserved clonotypes were used to assess repertoire richness. Generation probabilities for all TCRbeta clonotypes obtained by the gDNA method from four donors were computed using OLGA. TCRdb took this table from immuneACCESS and kept in-frame rearrangements with V and J called. Such tables lack part of the clones; where checked against another copy, unresolved V genes explain under half of the gap, and the rest is unexplained. The D gene and trimming were derived from the DNA, and the V and J assignments and clone size from that table. This sample is represented by about 2.4 million clones; 93% of them were singletons. Clones ranked in the top ten supply 0.36% of the sample.

The research as a whole found: Roughly 5.2% of naive CD4, 3.5% of naive CD8, approximately 2% of memory CD4, and 0.35% to 0.5% of memory CD8 clonotypes were shared across several donors. Because the study included only a small number of donors, the genetic and exposure-history diversity represented was limited. Sampling was limited to blood, and TCR repertoires in tissue likely differ from TCR repertoires in blood. Incomplete sequencing was indicated by rarefaction of sorted-subset datasets, despite the large sequencing depth. Naive subsets generally had larger estimated clonotype richness than memory subsets. Based on pairwise subsampling, the degree of clonotype sharing among donors was expected to be affected by sequencing depth. Compared with non-shared clonotypes, the clonotypes found in all four sorted-subset donors had higher generation probabilities.

The clonotype comes from a man aged 18-30 years in good health. Some clones in this sample may be carry-over from other donors' samples. The sample taken for sequencing was naive CD4+ T cells from PBMCs. The cell subset or site label, read with the paper, signifies: CD45RA+ positively selected.

At the DNA level, the sequence is TGCGCCAGCAGCTTGAGACAGGGGGCAACTAATGAAAAACTGTTTTTT. This translates into CASSLRQGATNEKLFF. The V and J segments used are TRBV5-1 and TRBJ1-4; 9 central bases correspond to TRBD1. Based on the germline V gene, the CDR1 and CDR2 sequences are SGHRS and YFSETQ. The germline V and J ends show losses of 1 base and 0 bases respectively, and no gene match explains 1 base of the junction. The CDR3 measures 16 amino acids from cysteine to phenylalanine. Only the CDR3 part of the read is kept: 48 bases, read in frame from the first base.